This is a list of T cell receptor beta chains from one sample in a study of T cells in Graves' hyperthyroidism and ophthalmopathy. From the multiplex PCR reads, TCRdb called clonotypes with MiXCR, one entry per CDR3 protein. Among roughly 700,000 distinct CDR3 sequences, approximately 36% were seen once, and the ten largest hold roughly 30%. What was sequenced was blood. All receptors derive from a woman in her forties with Graves' hyperthyroidism. CDR3s include the opening cysteine and the closing phenylalanine or tryptophan. The D gene is left open where the match is weak. Clone size, where shown, is once, few, many, or a class for clones that have expanded.

j_gene: TRBJ1-2
abundance: many
v_gene: TRBV15
d_gene: TRBD1
CDR3nt: TGTGCCACCAGCAGAGGTTTGGGATGGGCAGGGGGCAACTATGGCTACACCTTC
CDR3aa: CATSRGLGWAGGNYGYTF

j_gene: TRBJ2-5
abundance: few
v_gene: TRBV9
d_gene: TRBD2
CDR3nt: TGTGCCAGCAGCGGGGGAGGGCCTGGTGAGACCCAGTACTTC
CDR3aa: CASSGGGPGETQYF

j_gene: TRBJ2-7
abundance: few
v_gene: TRBV9
d_gene: TRBD1
CDR3nt: TGTGCCAGCAGCCGACAGGGAAAAGGCCCCTACGAGCAGTACTTC
CDR3aa: CASSRQGKGPYEQYF

j_gene: TRBJ2-5
abundance: .
v_gene: TRBV7-9
d_gene: .
CDR3nt: TGTGCCAGCAGCTTAGTAGAAACCCCCCAAGAGACCCAGTACTTC
CDR3aa: CASSLVETPQETQYF

j_gene: TRBJ1-2
abundance: .
v_gene: TRBV6-6
d_gene: TRBD1
CDR3nt: TGTGCCACCGGACAGGGGGGGTACTATGGCTACACCTTC
CDR3aa: CATGQGGYYGYTF

j_gene: TRBJ2-7
abundance: many
v_gene: TRBV29-1
d_gene: .
CDR3nt: TGCAGCGTTGAAAAGCCAGGAGGCTACGAGCAGTACTTC
CDR3aa: CSVEKPGGYEQYF

j_gene: TRBJ2-2
abundance: few
v_gene: TRBV7-9
d_gene: TRBD2
CDR3nt: TGTGCCAGCAGCTTAAGCGGCGGGAGGAACACCGGGGAGCTGTTTTTT
CDR3aa: CASSLSGGRNTGELFF

j_gene: TRBJ1-2
abundance: few
v_gene: TRBV6-6
d_gene: .
CDR3nt: TGTGCCAGCAGTCATGACCTCTCCCCCTACGGCTACACCTTC
CDR3aa: CASSHDLSPYGYTF

j_gene: TRBJ2-7
abundance: once
v_gene: TRBV5-1
d_gene: .
CDR3nt: TGCGCCAGCAGCTCCGGGATAGATACCTACGAGCAGTACTTC
CDR3aa: CASSSGIDTYEQYF

j_gene: TRBJ2-7
abundance: few
v_gene: TRBV12-5
d_gene: .
CDR3nt: TGTGCTAGTGGTTTGGAAGGGGGAGGCTACGAGCAGTACTTC
CDR3aa: CASGLEGGGYEQYF

j_gene: TRBJ2-7
abundance: many
v_gene: TRBV2
d_gene: .
CDR3nt: TGTGCCAACGTCGGAGTTAGGGGCGAGCAGTACTTC
CDR3aa: CANVGVRGEQYF

j_gene: TRBJ1-1
abundance: many
v_gene: TRBV20-1
d_gene: TRBD1
CDR3nt: TGCAGTGCTCCAATCGGACAGGGAGTTGGCACTGAAGCTTTCTTT
CDR3aa: CSAPIGQGVGTEAFF

j_gene: TRBJ2-1
abundance: .
v_gene: TRBV2
d_gene: TRBD2
CDR3nt: TGTGCCAGCCGGACTAGCGGGAGTAATAATGAGCAGTTCTTC
CDR3aa: CASRTSGSNNEQFF

j_gene: TRBJ1-5
abundance: few
v_gene: TRBV7-2
d_gene: .
CDR3nt: TGCGCCAGCAGCCCCCTGTCGCAGCCGCACCCCCAGCATTTT
CDR3aa: CASSPLSQPHPQHF

j_gene: TRBJ1-5
abundance: many
v_gene: TRBV19
d_gene: TRBD1
CDR3nt: TGTGCCAGTAGTCTCGGACAGGGGGTAGGACAGCCCCAGCATTTT
CDR3aa: CASSLGQGVGQPQHF

j_gene: TRBJ1-6
abundance: few
v_gene: TRBV7-9
d_gene: TRBD1
CDR3nt: TGTGCCAGCAGCGCCCGGGACAGGGGAATTAATTCACCCCTCCACTTT
CDR3aa: CASSARDRGINSPLHF

j_gene: TRBJ2-1
abundance: .
v_gene: TRBV29-1
d_gene: .
CDR3nt: TGCAGCGTTGCCTCAGGGGAAGGGATATACAATGAGCAGTTCTTC
CDR3aa: CSVASGEGIYNEQFF

j_gene: TRBJ2-7
abundance: .
v_gene: TRBV7-6
d_gene: .
CDR3nt: TGTGCCAGCAGCTGGGGGGGCAGGGGTAGGTCCGAGCAGTACTTC
CDR3aa: CASSWGGRGRSEQYF

j_gene: TRBJ2-5
abundance: many
v_gene: TRBV5-5
d_gene: .
CDR3nt: TGTGCCAGCAGCTTGGGGTCGCAAACGCGGGAGACCCAGTACTTC
CDR3aa: CASSLGSQTRETQYF

j_gene: TRBJ1-6
abundance: .
v_gene: TRBV7-2
d_gene: TRBD1
CDR3nt: TGTGCCAGCAGCTCCGGGACAGGGCCCTACAATAATTCACCCCTCCACTTT
CDR3aa: CASSSGTGPYNNSPLHF

j_gene: TRBJ1-1
abundance: .
v_gene: TRBV14
d_gene: .
CDR3nt: TGTGCCAGCAGCAGAGGACCGACGCTGGGGTACACTGAAGCTTTCTTT
CDR3aa: CASSRGPTLGYTEAFF

j_gene: TRBJ2-7
abundance: .
v_gene: TRBV7-9
d_gene: TRBD1
CDR3nt: TGTGCCAGCAGCAAGACCGGGACAGGGGGTAAGGAGCAGTACTTC
CDR3aa: CASSKTGTGGKEQYF

j_gene: TRBJ2-5
abundance: .
v_gene: TRBV12-3/TRBV12-4
d_gene: TRBD1
CDR3nt: TGTGCCAGCAGGGAGACAGGGCCCCTAAACAAAGAGACCCAGTACTTC
CDR3aa: CASRETGPLNKETQYF

j_gene: TRBJ1-2
abundance: .
v_gene: TRBV29-1
d_gene: TRBD1
CDR3nt: TGCAGCGGAATCGGGACAGGGGCTGGGGGCTACACCTTC
CDR3aa: CSGIGTGAGGYTF

j_gene: TRBJ2-1
abundance: .
v_gene: TRBV19
d_gene: .
CDR3nt: TGTGCCAGTAGTATCCTCCCGGGCCGCAACAATGAGCAGTTCTTC
CDR3aa: CASSILPGRNNEQFF

j_gene: TRBJ2-7
abundance: few
v_gene: TRBV19
d_gene: TRBD1
CDR3nt: TGTGCCAGTAGTCCACCGACAGGGTGGGAGCAGTACTTC
CDR3aa: CASSPPTGWEQYF

j_gene: TRBJ2-5
abundance: few
v_gene: TRBV2
d_gene: .
CDR3nt: TGTGCCAGCAGTGAAAGGGGGGCCCCCAGGAGGGTAAAGTACTTC
CDR3aa: CASSERGAPRRVKYF

j_gene: TRBJ2-1
abundance: .
v_gene: TRBV20-1
d_gene: .
CDR3nt: TGCAGTGCCCCGATAGGGCGGAATGAGCAGTTCTTC
CDR3aa: CSAPIGRNEQFF

j_gene: TRBJ1-6
abundance: .
v_gene: TRBV7-9
d_gene: .
CDR3nt: TGTGCCAGCAGCTCCCGACAGGACTTCACCCTCCACTTT
CDR3aa: CASSSRQDFTLHF

j_gene: TRBJ2-3
abundance: .
v_gene: TRBV19
d_gene: TRBD1
CDR3nt: TGTGCCAGTAGTGTCGACAGGGGGCAAGTAGATACGCAGTATTTT
CDR3aa: CASSVDRGQVDTQYF